These T cell receptor beta chains were read from a single sample in a study of glioma-infiltrating T cells. TCRdb redid the calling of the multiplex PCR reads with MiXCR, one entry per CDR3 protein. Among approximately 88,000 distinct CDR3 sequences listed, approximately 22% were seen once. The specimen was glioma tissue, nonneoplastic brain tissue, or PBMCs (not recorded which). The receptors were sampled from a human donor with low-grade glioma or glioblastoma, undergoing nonglioma brain surgery, or in good health (not recorded which). The CDR3 runs from the conserved cysteine through the conserved F or W. Each record gives: V gene, D gene, clone size, J gene, CDR3 DNA, CDR3 protein. A D gene is named only where the DNA matches it firmly. Size values are once, few and many counts, or a class for expanded clones, and some rows have none.

TRBV27	NA	many	TRBJ1-4	TGTGCCAGCAGAAACGAGAGGGGTAATGAAAAACTGTTTTTT	CASRNERGNEKLFF
TRBV5-4	NA	NA	TRBJ2-2	TGTGCCAGCAGTTTGACACCGCTCCACACCGGGGAGCTGTTTTTT	CASSLTPLHTGELFF
TRBV29-1	NA	many	TRBJ2-7	TGCAGCGTTGTAGTCCCTCCCTACGAGCAGTACTTC	CSVVVPPYEQYF
TRBV20-1	TRBD1	many	TRBJ1-3	TGCAGTGCACCCCGGGACAGGGGGCACGGCACCATATATTTT	CSAPRDRGHGTIYF
TRBV18	NA	many	TRBJ2-3	TGTGCCAGCTCCTACGGACGGAGTTTCGCAGATACGCAGTATTTT	CASSYGRSFADTQYF
TRBV28	NA	many	TRBJ2-3	TGTGCCAGCAGTTCCGGAGGGGAGGTGGCAGATACGCAGTATTTT	CASSSGGEVADTQYF
TRBV19	NA	NA	TRBJ2-2	TGTGCCAGTATCGGACACGTGGAGCTGTTTTTT	CASIGHVELFF
TRBV12-3/TRBV12-4	TRBD1	NA	TRBJ1-1	TGTGCCAGCGCATCTCCCGGGACAGTCAACACTGAAGCTTCCTTT	CASASPGTVNTEASF
TRBV7-8	TRBD1	NA	TRBJ1-4	TGTGCCAGCAGCCCTTCCGGGACAGGGGGCGCGGGTGAAAAACTGTTTTTT	CASSPSGTGGAGEKLFF
TRBV20-1	NA	many	TRBJ1-5	TGCAGTGCTATTCCGCAGGCCGGTGGGCCCCAGCATTTT	CSAIPQAGGPQHF
TRBV20-1	NA	many	TRBJ2-5	TGCAGTGCCGACCGCCGCCAAGAGACCCAGTACTTC	CSADRRQETQYF
TRBV5-1	NA	many	TRBJ1-1	TGCGCCAGCAGCCCCCTTGGGGGGGAGGGCACTGAAGCTTTCTTT	CASSPLGGEGTEAFF
TRBV28	NA	many	TRBJ1-4	TGTGCCAGCGGACTGCTACGCGCAACTAATGAAAAACTGTTTTTT	CASGLLRATNEKLFF
TRBV20-1	NA	many	TRBJ2-1	TGCAGTGCTAGTTATCGTTACAATGAGCAGTTCTTC	CSASYRYNEQFF
TRBV18	TRBD2	many	TRBJ2-3	TGTGCCAGCTCACAACCGGGACTAGCGGGGCCCACAGATACGCAGTATTTT	CASSQPGLAGPTDTQYF
TRBV15	NA	many	TRBJ1-1	TGTGCCACCAGCAGAGTGCGGGGCACTGAAGCTTTCTTT	CATSRVRGTEAFF
TRBV20-1	TRBD2	many	TRBJ2-1	TGCAGTGCTAGAGATCGGTCAGGCATATCCGGGACTAACTACAATGAGCAGTTCTTC	CSARDRSGISGTNYNEQFF
TRBV5-1	TRBD1	NA	TRBJ1-6	TGCGCCACCTCTACCGGGACAGCCAATTCACCCCTCCACTTT	CATSTGTANSPLHF
TRBV7-2	TRBD1	NA	TRBJ2-7	TGTGCCAGCAGAGTCGGCAGGGGACAGGGTATTGTGGACGAGCAGTACTTC	CASRVGRGQGIVDEQYF
TRBV7-9	TRBD1	few	TRBJ1-2	TGTGCCAGCAGAATAGACAGGGACGGCTACACCTTC	CASRIDRDGYTF
TRBV7-9	NA	many	TRBJ2-1	TGTGCCAGCAGCTTACCCCTAGGCAATGAGCAGTTCTTC	CASSLPLGNEQFF
TRBV6-1	NA	many	TRBJ2-2	TGTGCCAGCAGGCCAGGGACCTACACCGGGGAGCTGTTTTTT	CASRPGTYTGELFF
TRBV11-2	NA	NA	TRBJ1-1	TGTGCCAGCAGCTTAGCCATGAGCACTGAAGCTTTCTTT	CASSLAMSTEAFF
TRBV2	NA	many	TRBJ2-3	TGTGCCAGCAGTTGGGTAACAGATACGCAGTATTTT	CASSWVTDTQYF
TRBV20-1	NA	many	TRBJ2-7	TGCAGTGCTTCCCCGATAGAAACCACCACCCCCTACGAGCAGTACTTC	CSASPIETTTPYEQYF
TRBV19	NA	NA	TRBJ2-7	TGTGCCAGTAGTAATAGTGGGCGGAACTACGAGCAGTACTTC	CASSNSGRNYEQYF
TRBV7-7	NA	NA	TRBJ2-1	TGTGCCAGCAGCCAAGCGGCAATCGGTGAGCAGTTCTTC	CASSQAAIGEQFF
TRBV20-1	NA	NA	TRBJ2-3	TGCAGTGCTAGAGATAGGGCTACTAGCACAGATACGCAGTATTTT	CSARDRATSTDTQYF
TRBV7-7	TRBD2	many	TRBJ2-4	TGTGCCAGCAGCAGGGGACTAGCGGGCGGGGTAGGGATTCTAGCCAAAAACATTCAGTACTTC	CASSRGLAGGVGILAKNIQYF
TRBV20-1	TRBD1	many	TRBJ2-5	TGCAGTGCTAGAGACCGGGACAGGGGCGTCAAGAGGTACCAAGAGACCCAGTACTTC	CSARDRDRGVKRYQETQYF
TRBV2	TRBD1	many	TRBJ1-5	TGTGCCAGCAGTGCGGATGGACAGGCTAATCAGCCCCAGCATTTT	CASSADGQANQPQHF
TRBV6-1	TRBD1	many	TRBJ2-7	TGTGCCAGCAGTTCCCAAGGGGGACAGGGTTCCTACGAGCAGTACTTC	CASSSQGGQGSYEQYF
TRBV6-1	NA	NA	TRBJ2-7	TGTGCCAGCACGGGGCAGGAGGTAGGAGAGCAGTACTTC	CASTGQEVGEQYF
TRBV14	TRBD2	few	TRBJ2-3	TGTGCCAGCAGCCAAGTGCCGGGACTAGCGGGACGGGATACGCAGTATTTT	CASSQVPGLAGRDTQYF
TRBV11-2	NA	NA	TRBJ1-1	TGTGCCAGCAGCTTAGTATTGGCGACTGAAGCTTTCTTT	CASSLVLATEAFF
TRBV5-1	NA	few	TRBJ2-7	TGCGCCAGCAGCTTGGTGGGTGACGGCTACTACGAGCAGTACTTC	CASSLVGDGYYEQYF
TRBV20-1	TRBD1	many	TRBJ1-1	TGCAGTGCTAGAGCTAACAGGGGGAACACTGAAGCTTTCTTT	CSARANRGNTEAFF
TRBV7-2	NA	NA	TRBJ2-2	TGTGCCAGCAGCTTGAAGGGCACCGGGGAGCTGTTTTTT	CASSLKGTGELFF
TRBV6-5	TRBD1	many	TRBJ1-3	TGTGCCAGCAGTTACTCACAGGGGACTGGAAACACCATATATTTT	CASSYSQGTGNTIYF
TRBV19	NA	many	TRBJ1-1	TGTGCCAGTAGTTCTCGGACAGCGGCCAGAGGAGCTGAAGCTTTCTTT	CASSSRTAARGAEAFF
TRBV18	NA	few	TRBJ2-1	TGTGCCAGCTCACCACGTGAGGTAGGGATTTGGGAGAAGCAGTTCTTC	CASSPREVGIWEKQFF
TRBV6-1	NA	many	TRBJ2-1	TGTGCCAGCAGTGAGCAGCGGTGGGCGAATGAGCAGTTCTTC	CASSEQRWANEQFF
TRBV29-1	TRBD2	many	TRBJ2-7	TGCAGCGCCCGGGGTAGCGGGAGTTACGAGCAGTACTTC	CSARGSGSYEQYF
TRBV6-1	NA	many	TRBJ2-7	TGTGCCAGCAGCATCGCCGCTGTTACCAAGCAGTACTTC	CASSIAAVTKQYF